The subject of this entry is one T cell receptor (beta chain). Its antigen is not known. The CDR3 runs to 20 residues. The V gene's germline CDR1 is SGHAT and CDR2 FQNNGV. Trimming removed 4 bases from V and 4 bases from J; junction bases left unmatched: 22. This specimen belongs to a study of blood T cells in healthy people across ages. Study outcomes and limitations: Higher diversity, along with more naive CD4+ cells, distinguished long-lived donors from aged donors.

A J-beta primer mix and a sample-barcoded 5' primer were used in a second PCR of about 6 to 12 cycles. TCRdb itself ran the 5' RACE reads through MiXCR, one entry per CDR3 protein. The sample records 1.5 million to 2 million distinct CDR3 sequences, about 30% being singletons. The V call is TRBV11-2, the J call TRBJ2-7; 10 bases are shared with TRBD1. The sequenced sample consisted of blood. The TCR originated in a woman aged 25 to 39 in good health. The DNA of the CDR3 is TGTGCCAGCAGCTCCAAGCCGAATCCGGGACAGGGGACTCGGGCTTACGAGCAGTACTTC. As protein: CASSSKPNPGQGTRAYEQYF.